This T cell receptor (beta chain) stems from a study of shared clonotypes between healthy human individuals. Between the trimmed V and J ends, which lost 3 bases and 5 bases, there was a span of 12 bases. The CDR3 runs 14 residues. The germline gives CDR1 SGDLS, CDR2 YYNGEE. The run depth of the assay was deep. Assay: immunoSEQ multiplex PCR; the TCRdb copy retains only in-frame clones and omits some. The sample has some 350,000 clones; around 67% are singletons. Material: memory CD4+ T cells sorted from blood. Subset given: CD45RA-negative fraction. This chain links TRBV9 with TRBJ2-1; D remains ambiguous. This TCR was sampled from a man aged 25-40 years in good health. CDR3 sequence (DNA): TGTGCCAGCAGCGGTCCGGGTCTCAACAATGAGCAGTTCTTC. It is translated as CASSGPGLNNEQFF.